This T cell receptor beta chain was recovered during a study of T cell repertoires in cytomegalovirus infection. Trimming removed 0 bases from V and 2 bases from J, with 14 bases in between. Germline V gene lookup returns CDR1 MGHRA and CDR2 YSYEKL. This CDR3 is 18 amino acids long. Details on this clonotype: What it binds is not known.

TCRdb re-called the reads through MiXCR, storing one row per CDR3 protein. The profile shows over 100,000 distinct CDR3 sequences, about 9.5% of them singletons. Sequencing was done on a sample of PBMCs, sequenced either directly or after in vitro stimulation (not recorded which). This chain connects TRBV4-1 to TRBJ2-6, with TRBD2 as a possible D gene (5 bases). The sequence was collected from a human donor in good health (CMV status not recorded). Some clones in this sample may be carry-over from other donors' samples. CDR3 sequence reads: CASSQEAGTLAGANVLTF. The CDR3 DNA reads TGCGCCAGCAGCCAAGAGGCGGGTACTTTAGCTGGGGCCAACGTCCTGACTTTC.